This T cell receptor (beta chain) derives from a study of PD-1 blockade in mismatch repair-deficient tumors. At the level of the study: Enrolled about 2013-2017, patients had progressing, pretreated mismatch repair-deficient cancers of about a dozen types. Notes on the study in general: Tumor-resident clones, often undetectable pretreatment in blood, expanded then contracted after pembrolizumab.

Every patient had mismatch repair deficiency by PCR or immunohistochemistry. Three pembrolizumab responders had their TCRs sequenced. TCRdb keeps only in-frame clones here, not all; method: immunoSEQ multiplex PCR. The data show about 100,000 clones, with 82% seen just once and about 6.3% held by the top ten. The CDR3 contains 14 residues. V dropped 3 bases and J dropped 0 bases, with 9 bases sitting between them. CDR1 is LNHDA and CDR2 is SQIVND in the germline V gene (reference sequence). Note on this clone: The antigen remains unidentified.

The chain recombines TRBV19 with TRBJ2-7, with D hard to call. The material was peripheral blood, obtained about 33 weeks after starting pembrolizumab. This TCR was sampled from an adult with mismatch repair-deficient cancer. The DNA of the CDR3 is TGTGCCAGTAGTATTATCCAAAGCTCCTACGAGCAGTACTTC. It translates to CASSIIQSSYEQYF.